This TCR beta chain was recovered during a study of T-cell reconstitution after alpha-beta-depleted transplantation in children. General observations from the study: For some patients, TCRbeta diversity was high at day 60 because of recipient T cells and thymic progenitors that survived. Where alpha-beta T cells came from about two months after transplant was reportedly several hundred expanded graft clones.

Preparation of the TCRbeta library involved a method that used unique molecular identifiers. TCRdb passed the PCR reads through MiXCR, listing each CDR3 protein once. This table holds around 200,000 distinct CDR3 sequences, roughly a tenth found once. In its sample, this clonotype was seen many times. No antigen is known for it. The CDR3 runs to 15 residues. The V end was cut by 6 bases, the J end by 4 bases, with 16 bases between. This chain uses TRBV12-3 or TRBV12-4 with TRBJ1-5; the D gene is possibly TRBD1 (6 bases). The sequence derives from a child younger than two with acute myeloid leukemia, due to receive a stem cell transplant. The sequencing used PBMCs, collected before TCRalphabeta/CD19-depleted stem cell transplant. CDR3 sequence (DNA): TGTGCCAGCAGCCTCCTCCGGGACAAGAATCAGCCCCAGCATTTT. This sequence encodes CASSLLRDKNQPQHF.